This entry is about one TCR beta chain. Antigen unknown. The data were produced by immunoSEQ multiplex PCR, yet TCRdb's version contains in-frame clones alone and is incomplete. The sample has roughly 140,000 clones, roughly nine tenths seen once; the top ten hold approximately 3.6%. This sample is drawn from a study of T cell responses to AZD1222 COVID-19 vaccine. General observations from the study: Spike as a whole was targeted by vaccine-associated CD4 TCRs, dominant at 160-218 and 743-854. Mostly white British, mostly female donors; authors suggested clonal diversity may be underestimated.

V lost 5 bases, J lost 4 bases, and 8 bases stayed unmatched. Germline CDR1 SGHVS, CDR2 FQNEAQ. CDR3 length: 15 amino acids. The source was peripheral blood, collected on day 0 of AZD1222 vaccination. The TCR originated in an adult in good health. The chain joins TRBV7-8 to TRBJ2-1, with 7 bases matching TRBD1. The CDR3 reads CASSDTRGQYNEQFF. CDR3 bases: TGTGCCAGCAGCGATACTAGGGGACAGTACAATGAGCAGTTCTTC.